The entry that follows covers one TCR beta chain sequence. The antigen it recognizes is unknown. Mismatch with germline at one junction end may stem from a read error. The sample comes from a study of post-analysis software for immune sequencing data (dated by TCRdb to the mid-2010s). Some background on the complete study: Disease courses on record covered relapsing-remitting, secondary progressive and progressive-relapsing multiple sclerosis, though some patients had no subtype annotation. Patient repertoires were compared against roughly 12 previously published healthy control repertoires from donors aged about 6 to 26 years. A subset of samples was prepared in parallel using single-end sample barcoding, then pooled and co-amplified after Illumina adapter ligation. Study-wide conclusions, independent of this receptor: When samples were clustered directly using the F measure, samples prepared in the same batch co-clustered strongly, which prompted a batch-effect correction. Significantly higher frequencies in patients than in controls were found for about five TRBV segments, including TRBV5-6, TRBV5-1 and TRBV20-1. Compared with controls, multiple sclerosis patients had significantly lower normalized Chao1 diversity, a finding suggesting substantial peripheral T-cell clonal expansion. The multiple sclerosis patient group was slightly younger than the control group.

The receptor library was made with PCR. Reads for this sample came from an Illumina HiSeq 2500. Unique molecular identifiers were incorporated into TCR beta cDNA libraries to reduce PCR and sequencing biases. Approximately 500,000 cDNA molecules were obtained for every 1 to 10 million input T cells, so each molecule roughly corresponded to one T cell. The same protocol used for the earlier healthy control dataset was applied to prepare and sequence the patient libraries. Samples belonging to the same batch were prepared together, multiplexed and sequenced on a shared HiSeq lane. The paper's data handling went like this. Raw barcoded reads were processed with MIGEC, and single-read molecular identifier groups were discarded before consensus assembly and CDR3 extraction. Clonotype tables were post-analysed with VDJtools, normalizing diversity by down-sampling all datasets to the smallest sample size. To correct batch-related cross-sample contamination, repertoire overlap clustering matched CDR3 amino acid sequences but not nucleotide sequences. TCRdb reanalyzed the raw reads on its own, using fastp at Q25 for trimming and MiXCR for clone calling, and kept in-frame beta chains. Under each unique CDR3 protein, matching rows form one entry showing the most common genes and DNA. The V and J calls were determined by TCRdb, not by the authors. For this sample there are under 650,000 distinct CDR3 sequences; 44% appear just once. The ten largest clones capture about 1.8% of the sample.

To demonstrate the VDJtools post-analysis software, TCR beta repertoires were profiled from the peripheral blood of more than ten young patients with multiple sclerosis. The multiple sclerosis patients were children and adolescents between about 6 and 16 years of age. The CDR3 numbers 15 residues from cysteine through phenylalanine. CDR3 DNA only is kept here, 45 bases in frame from base 1. From a lookup of the germline V gene, CDR1 and CDR2 are MGHDK and SYGVNS. The sequence is built from TRBV25-1 and TRBJ1-4; TRBD1 matches 7 bases in the middle. The receptor comes from a girl under 18 with multiple sclerosis. The sample consisted of blood. The CDR3 in this case is CACSIRQGKGEKLFF. The nucleotide sequence reads TGTGCCTGCAGTATCCGACAGGGAAAAGGTGAAAAACTGTTTTTT. With the portions outside the CDR3 filled from the reference TRBV25-1 and TRBJ1-4 genes, the complete variable region becomes EADIYQTPRYLVIGTGKKITLECSQTMGHDKMYWYQQDPGMELHLIHYSYGVNSTEKGDLSSESTVSRIRTEHFPLTLESARPSHTSQYLCACSIRQGKGEKLFFGSGTQLSVL.